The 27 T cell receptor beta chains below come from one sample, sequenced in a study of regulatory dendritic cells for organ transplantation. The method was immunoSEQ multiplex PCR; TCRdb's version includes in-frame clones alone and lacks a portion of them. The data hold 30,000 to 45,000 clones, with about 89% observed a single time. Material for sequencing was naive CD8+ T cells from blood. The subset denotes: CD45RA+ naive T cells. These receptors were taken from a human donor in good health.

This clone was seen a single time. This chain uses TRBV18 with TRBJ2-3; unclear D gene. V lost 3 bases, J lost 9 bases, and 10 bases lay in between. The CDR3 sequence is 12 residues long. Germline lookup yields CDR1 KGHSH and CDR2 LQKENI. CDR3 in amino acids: CASSPPAGTQYF. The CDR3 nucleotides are TGTGCCAGCTCACCCCCCGCAGGAACGCAGTATTTT.

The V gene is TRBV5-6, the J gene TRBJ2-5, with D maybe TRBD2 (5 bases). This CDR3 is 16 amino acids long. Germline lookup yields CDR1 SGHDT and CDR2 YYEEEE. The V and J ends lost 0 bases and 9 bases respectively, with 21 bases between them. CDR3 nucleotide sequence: TGTGCCAGCAGCTTGGACGGAGGCAGTGGGTACGTGGCCCAGTACTTC. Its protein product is CASSLDGGSGYVAQYF.

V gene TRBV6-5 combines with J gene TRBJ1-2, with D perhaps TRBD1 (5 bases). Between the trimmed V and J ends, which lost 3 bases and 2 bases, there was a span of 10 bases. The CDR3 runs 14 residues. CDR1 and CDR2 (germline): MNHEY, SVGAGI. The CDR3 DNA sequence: TGTGCCAGCAGTTATTTTCAGGGAAACTATGGCTACACCTTC. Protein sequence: CASSYFQGNYGYTF.

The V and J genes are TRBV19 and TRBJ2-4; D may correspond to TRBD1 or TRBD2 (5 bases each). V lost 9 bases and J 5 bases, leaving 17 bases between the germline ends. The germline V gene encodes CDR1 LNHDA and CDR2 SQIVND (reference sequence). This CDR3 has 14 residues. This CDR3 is CASVNVWDENIQYF. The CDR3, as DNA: TGTGCCAGCGTTAACGTTTGGGACGAAAACATTCAGTACTTC.

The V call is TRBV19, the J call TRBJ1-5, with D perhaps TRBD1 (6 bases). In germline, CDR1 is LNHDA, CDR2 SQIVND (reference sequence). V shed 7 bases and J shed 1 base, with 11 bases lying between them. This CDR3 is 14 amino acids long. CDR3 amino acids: CASKGGVSNQPQHF. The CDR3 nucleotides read TGTGCCAGTAAAGGGGGTGTGAGCAATCAGCCCCAGCATTTT.

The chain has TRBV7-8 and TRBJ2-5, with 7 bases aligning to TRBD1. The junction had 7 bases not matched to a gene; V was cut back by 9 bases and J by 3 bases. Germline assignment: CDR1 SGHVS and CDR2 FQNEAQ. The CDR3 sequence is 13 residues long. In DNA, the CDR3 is TGTGCCAGTTGGGACAGCCCTGAAGAGACCCAGTACTTC. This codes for CASWDSPEETQYF.

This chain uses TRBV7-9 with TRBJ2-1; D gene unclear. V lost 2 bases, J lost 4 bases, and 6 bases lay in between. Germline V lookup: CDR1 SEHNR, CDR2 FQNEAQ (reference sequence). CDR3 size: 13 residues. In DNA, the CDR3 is TGTGCCAGCAGCTTAACTCCATACAATGAGCAGTTCTTC. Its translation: CASSLTPYNEQFF.

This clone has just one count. The CDR3, as DNA: TGTGCCAGCAGTTTAATCCGGAATAGCAATCAGCCCCAGCATTTT. It is translated as CASSLIRNSNQPQHF. This rearrangement joins TRBV27 to TRBJ1-5; no firm D call. With 2 bases removed from V and 0 bases from J, the gap between germline ends came to 8 bases. Germline V lookup: CDR1 MNHEY, CDR2 SMNVEV (reference sequence). The CDR3 contains 15 residues.

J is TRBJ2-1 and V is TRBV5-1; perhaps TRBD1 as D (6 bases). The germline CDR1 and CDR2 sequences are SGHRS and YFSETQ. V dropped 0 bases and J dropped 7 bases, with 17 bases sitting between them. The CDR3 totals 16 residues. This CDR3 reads CASSLALQGFGNEQFF. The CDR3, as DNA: TGCGCCAGCAGCTTGGCCCTACAGGGTTTTGGAAATGAGCAGTTCTTC.

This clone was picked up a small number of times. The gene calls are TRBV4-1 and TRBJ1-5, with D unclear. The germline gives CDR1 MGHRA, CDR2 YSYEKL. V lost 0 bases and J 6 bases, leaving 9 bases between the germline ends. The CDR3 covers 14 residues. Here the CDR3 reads CASSQEQLGQPQHF. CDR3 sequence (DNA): TGCGCCAGCAGCCAAGAGCAGCTAGGTCAGCCCCAGCATTTT.

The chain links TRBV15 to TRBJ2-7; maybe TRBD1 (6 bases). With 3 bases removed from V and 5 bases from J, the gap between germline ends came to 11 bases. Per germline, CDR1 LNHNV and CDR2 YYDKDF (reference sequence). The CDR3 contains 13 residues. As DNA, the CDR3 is TGTGCCACCAGCAGCAGGGGTGGGAACGAGCAGTACTTC. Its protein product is CATSSRGGNEQYF.

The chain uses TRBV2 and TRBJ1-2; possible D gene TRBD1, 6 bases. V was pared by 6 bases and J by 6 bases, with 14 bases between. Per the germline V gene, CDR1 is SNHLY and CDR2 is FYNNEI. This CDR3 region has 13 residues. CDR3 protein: CASRNRVGHGYTF. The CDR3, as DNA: TGTGCCAGCAGGAACAGGGTCGGGCATGGCTACACCTTC. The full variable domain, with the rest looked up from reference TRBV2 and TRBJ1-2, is EPEVTQTPSHQVTQMGQEVILRCVPISNHLYFYWYRQILGQKVEFLVSFYNNEISEKSEIFDDQFSVERPDGSNFTLKIRSTKLEDSAMYFCASRNRVGHGYTFGSGTRLTVV.

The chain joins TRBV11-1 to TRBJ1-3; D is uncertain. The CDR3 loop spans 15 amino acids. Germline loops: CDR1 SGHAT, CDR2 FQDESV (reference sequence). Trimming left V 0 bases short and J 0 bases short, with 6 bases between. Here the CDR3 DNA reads TGTGCCAGCAGCTTAGCGGGCCGCTCTGGAAACACCATATATTTT. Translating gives CASSLAGRSGNTIYF.

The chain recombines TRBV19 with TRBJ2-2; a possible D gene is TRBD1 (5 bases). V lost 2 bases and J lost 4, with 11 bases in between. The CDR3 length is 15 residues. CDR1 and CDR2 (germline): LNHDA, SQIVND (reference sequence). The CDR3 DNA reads TGTGCCAGTAGTATATCAGGGCACGGCACCGGGGAGCTGTTTTTT. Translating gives CASSISGHGTGELFF.

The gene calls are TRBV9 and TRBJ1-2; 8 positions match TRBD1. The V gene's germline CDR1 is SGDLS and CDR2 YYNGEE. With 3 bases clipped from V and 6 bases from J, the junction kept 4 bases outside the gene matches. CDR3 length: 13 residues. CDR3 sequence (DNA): TGTGCCAGCAGCGGACAGGGGACTGATGGCTACACCTTC. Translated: CASSGQGTDGYTF.

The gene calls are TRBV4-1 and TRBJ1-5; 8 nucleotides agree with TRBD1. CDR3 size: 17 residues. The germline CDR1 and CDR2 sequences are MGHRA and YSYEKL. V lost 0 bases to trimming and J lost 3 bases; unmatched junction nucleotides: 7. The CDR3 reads CASSQDGTGGPNQPQHF. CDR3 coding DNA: TGCGCCAGCAGCCAAGATGGAACAGGGGGGCCCAATCAGCCCCAGCATTTT.

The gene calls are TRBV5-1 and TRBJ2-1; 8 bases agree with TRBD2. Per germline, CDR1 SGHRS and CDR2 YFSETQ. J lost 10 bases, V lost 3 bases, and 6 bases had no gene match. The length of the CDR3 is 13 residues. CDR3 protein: CASSWGLEREQFF. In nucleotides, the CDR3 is TGCGCCAGCAGCTGGGGACTAGAGAGGGAGCAGTTCTTC.

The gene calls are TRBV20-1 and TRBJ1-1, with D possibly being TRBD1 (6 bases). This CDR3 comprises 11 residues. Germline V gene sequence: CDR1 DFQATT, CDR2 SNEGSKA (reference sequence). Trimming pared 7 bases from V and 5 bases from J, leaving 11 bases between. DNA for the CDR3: TGCAGTGTACAGGGTTGGACTGAAGCTTTCTTT. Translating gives CSVQGWTEAFF.

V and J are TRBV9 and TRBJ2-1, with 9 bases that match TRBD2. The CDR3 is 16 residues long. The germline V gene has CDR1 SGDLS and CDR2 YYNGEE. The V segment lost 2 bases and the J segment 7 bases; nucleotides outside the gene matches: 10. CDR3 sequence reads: CASSVLGSGSRNEQFF. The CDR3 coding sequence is TGTGCCAGCAGCGTCCTAGGTAGCGGGAGTCGTAATGAGCAGTTCTTC. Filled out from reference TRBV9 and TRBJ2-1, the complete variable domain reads DSGVTQTPKHLITATGQRVTLRCSPRSGDLSVYWYQQSLDQGLQFLIQYYNGEERAKGNILERFSAQQFPDLHSELNLSSLELGDSALYFCASSVLGSGSRNEQFFGPGTRLTVL.

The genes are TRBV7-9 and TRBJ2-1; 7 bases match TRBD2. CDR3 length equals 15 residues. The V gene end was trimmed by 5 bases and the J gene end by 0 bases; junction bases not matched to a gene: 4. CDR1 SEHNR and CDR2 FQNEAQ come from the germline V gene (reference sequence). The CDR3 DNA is TGTGCCAGCAGCCCTGGCGGGAGCTCCTACAATGAGCAGTTCTTC. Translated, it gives CASSPGGSSYNEQFF.

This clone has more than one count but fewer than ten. CDR3 sequence: CASSLYVQVDINSPLHF. In nucleotides, the CDR3 is TGTGCCAGCAGCTTATACGTCCAGGTTGATATAAATTCACCCCTCCACTTT. This chain links TRBV7-2 with TRBJ1-6; D not resolved. Between the trimmed V and J ends, which lost 2 bases and 7 bases, there was a span of 18 bases. This CDR3 is 17 amino acids long. Looked up from germline, CDR1 is SGHTA and CDR2 is FQGNSA.

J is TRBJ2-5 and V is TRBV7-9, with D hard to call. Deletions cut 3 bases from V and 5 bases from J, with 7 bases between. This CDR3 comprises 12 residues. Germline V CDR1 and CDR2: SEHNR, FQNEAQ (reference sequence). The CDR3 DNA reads TGTGCCAGCAGCTTTGGCTCGGAGACCCAGTACTTC. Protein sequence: CASSFGSETQYF. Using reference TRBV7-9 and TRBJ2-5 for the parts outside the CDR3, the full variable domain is DTGVSQNPRHKITKRGQNVTFRCDPISEHNRLYWYRQTLGQGPEFLTYFQNEAQLEKSRLLSDRFSAERPKGSFSTLEIQRTEQGDSAMYLCASSFGSETQYFGPGTRLLVL.

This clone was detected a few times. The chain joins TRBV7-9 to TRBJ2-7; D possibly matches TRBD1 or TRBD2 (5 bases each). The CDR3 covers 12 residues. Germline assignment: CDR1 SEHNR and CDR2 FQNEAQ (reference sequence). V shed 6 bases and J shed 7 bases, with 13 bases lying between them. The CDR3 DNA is TGTGCCAGCAGGTCCGGGACGAGGGAGCAGTACTTC. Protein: CASRSGTREQYF.

In DNA, the CDR3 is TGCGCCAGCAGCTTCTTCGAGGCGGATTATAATTCACCCCTCCACTTT. Translated, it gives CASSFFEADYNSPLHF. The rearrangement uses TRBV4-1 and TRBJ1-6; D remains unclear. V lost 5 bases to trimming and J lost 4 bases, with 15 bases between them. Germline CDR1 MGHRA, CDR2 YSYEKL. The CDR3 spans 16 residues.

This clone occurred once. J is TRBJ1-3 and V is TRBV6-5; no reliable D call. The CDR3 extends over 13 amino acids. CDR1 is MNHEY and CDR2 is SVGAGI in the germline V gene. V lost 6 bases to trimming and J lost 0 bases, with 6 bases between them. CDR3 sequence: CASRGSSGNTIYF. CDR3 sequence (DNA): TGTGCCAGCAGGGGCAGCTCTGGAAACACCATATATTTT.

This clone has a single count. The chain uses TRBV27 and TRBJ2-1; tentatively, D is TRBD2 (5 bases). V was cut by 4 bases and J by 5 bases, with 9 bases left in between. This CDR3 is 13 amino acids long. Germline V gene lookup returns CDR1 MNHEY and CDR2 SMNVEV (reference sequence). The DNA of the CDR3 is TGTGCCAGCAGTTGGACTTTTGACAATGAGCAGTTCTTC. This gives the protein CASSWTFDNEQFF.

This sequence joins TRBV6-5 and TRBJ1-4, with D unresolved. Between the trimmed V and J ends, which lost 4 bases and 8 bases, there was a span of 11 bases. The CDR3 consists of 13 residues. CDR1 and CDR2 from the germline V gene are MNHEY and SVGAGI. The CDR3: CASSWGGLEKLFF. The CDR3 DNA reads TGTGCCAGCAGTTGGGGAGGGTTAGAAAAACTGTTTTTT.